This T cell receptor beta chain is from a study of T cell responses to AZD1222 COVID-19 vaccine. The data were produced by immunoSEQ multiplex PCR, yet TCRdb's version contains in-frame clones alone and is incomplete. The data contain over 85,000 clones, roughly 87% of them singletons. The CDR3 is made up of 15 amino acids. Germline values: CDR1 SEHNR, CDR2 FQNEAQ (reference sequence). V gave up 1 base and J gave up 1 base, with 8 bases separating them. This sequence originates from an adult in good health. The sample here was peripheral blood, taken on day 0 of AZD1222 vaccination. The gene calls are TRBV7-9 and TRBJ2-1; D not resolved. The CDR3 bases are TGTGCCAGCAGCTTAGGTGTTGGGTCCTACAATGAGCAGTTCTTC. Protein sequence: CASSLGVGSYNEQFF. Looking up the rest from reference TRBV7-9 and TRBJ2-1 gives the full variable domain: DTGVSQNPRHKITKRGQNVTFRCDPISEHNRLYWYRQTLGQGPEFLTYFQNEAQLEKSRLLSDRFSAERPKGSFSTLEIQRTEQGDSAMYLCASSLGVGSYNEQFFGPGTRLTVL.